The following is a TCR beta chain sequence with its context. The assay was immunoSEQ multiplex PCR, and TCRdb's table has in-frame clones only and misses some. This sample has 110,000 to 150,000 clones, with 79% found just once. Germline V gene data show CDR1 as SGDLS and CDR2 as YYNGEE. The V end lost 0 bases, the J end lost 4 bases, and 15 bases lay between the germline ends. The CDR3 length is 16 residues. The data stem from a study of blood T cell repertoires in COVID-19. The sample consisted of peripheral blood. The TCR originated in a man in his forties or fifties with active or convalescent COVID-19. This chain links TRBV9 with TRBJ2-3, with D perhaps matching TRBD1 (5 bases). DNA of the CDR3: TGTGCCAGCAGCGTAGTTGCTACGGACATTTCAGATACGCAGTATTTT. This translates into CASSVVATDISDTQYF.